This T cell receptor beta chain emerged from a study of T cell repertoires in cytomegalovirus infection. Across the whole study: Indications of both CMV infection and matching HLA type were provided by public TCR beta signatures.

TCRdb re-called the reads through MiXCR, storing one row per CDR3 protein. This sample has about 360,000 distinct CDR3 sequences; around 18% occur once, and the top ten carry 7.5% to 9%. Germline CDR1 is SGHTA and CDR2 is FQGNSA. The J segment lost 1 base and the V segment lost 5 bases, leaving 20 bases of the junction unmatched. CDR3 length: 22 amino acids. The sample holds many counts of this clonotype. Antigen specificity is unknown. Findings and limits, study-wide: There were HLA-C-restricted CMV-specific TCR beta clonotypes dominating the ex vivo response.

The V and J genes are TRBV7-2 and TRBJ2-3; the match to TRBD2 covers 14 bases. The clonotype comes from a human donor in good health (CMV status not recorded). Some clones in this sample may be carry-over from other donors' samples. Sequencing input: PBMCs. The CDR3 DNA reads TGTGCCAGCAGCCCCCTTTCAGGACGACTAGCGGGGGGGCCGGGAGGCACAGATACGCAGTATTTT. Residues: CASSPLSGRLAGGPGGTDTQYF.